This T cell receptor beta chain was obtained from a study of T cell responses to AZD1222 COVID-19 vaccine. Study overall: Researchers grouped second doses given at about 4 or about 12 weeks into one pool. Study-level results: The peak T cell response came first, and repertoires were sampled only after it. It was only 6 or 7 AZD1222 recipients who were seropositive at baseline.

Trimming took off 3 bases at V and 6 bases at J, with 14 bases between the two ends. The CDR3 spans 14 residues. Germline V gives CDR1 GTSNPN, CDR2 SVGIG (reference sequence). Only in-frame clones appear in the TCRdb table, and some are missing; sequencing was by immunoSEQ multiplex PCR. The sample consists of about 110,000 clones, 88% of them appearing once. The count of this clone is one. The target antigen is unknown. The receptor comes from an adult in good health. The chain carries TRBV30 and TRBJ2-2; D is perhaps TRBD2 (6 bases). This specimen consisted of peripheral blood, obtained on day 0 of AZD1222 vaccination. The CDR3 sequence is CAWRSTSGAGELFF. The CDR3 region has the DNA TGTGCCTGGAGGAGCACTTCGGGGGCCGGGGAGCTGTTTTTT.